This entry lists 17 T cell receptor beta chains sequenced from one sample in a study of cytomegalovirus exposure and HLA in healthy donors. The data were produced by immunoSEQ multiplex PCR, yet TCRdb's version contains in-frame clones alone and is incomplete. The repertoire has about 56,000 clones, 90% to 95% of them found once; the top ten carry around 1.7%. The sample taken for sequencing was PBMCs. All receptors come from a woman aged 18-29 years in good health and CMV-seropositive.

The chain uses TRBV5-8 and TRBJ1-3; 7 nucleotides match TRBD1. V lost 4 bases and J lost 0; bases outside the gene matches: 10. This CDR3 is built from 17 residues. CDR1 is SGHTS and CDR2 is YDEGEE in the germline V gene. The chain's CDR3 is CASSQNRDSFSGNTIYF. For the CDR3, the DNA is TGTGCCAGCAGCCAGAACCGGGACAGCTTCTCTGGAAACACCATATATTTT.

The chain is built from TRBV27 and TRBJ1-5; maybe TRBD1 (6 bases). The CDR3 covers 15 residues. The V end was cut by 7 bases, the J end by 4 bases, with 17 bases between. Germline V CDR1 and CDR2: MNHEY, SMNVEV (reference sequence). This chain's CDR3 is CASTPRGGLNQPQHF. The CDR3 coding sequence is TGTGCCAGCACTCCAAGGGGGGGTCTTAATCAGCCCCAGCATTTT.

The chain has TRBV2 and TRBJ2-1; TRBD2 matches 7 bases. The CDR3 is made up of 15 amino acids. The J segment lost 10 bases and the V segment lost 3 bases, leaving 12 bases of the junction unmatched. Germline V gene data show CDR1 as SNHLY and CDR2 as FYNNEI. The CDR3 reads CASSDSLAAFNEQFF. The CDR3 DNA sequence: TGTGCCAGCAGTGATAGTCTAGCGGCGTTCAACGAGCAGTTCTTC.

This clone was seen a single time. The V and J genes are TRBV2 and TRBJ2-1, with D possibly TRBD1 on 6 matching bases. Germline loops: CDR1 SNHLY, CDR2 FYNNEI. This CDR3 is built from 15 residues. Trimming removed 6 bases at V and 9 bases at J, with 21 bases between. CDR3 in amino acids: CASRETLQGLGEQFF. The CDR3 DNA sequence: TGTGCCAGCAGGGAGACTTTACAGGGTTTGGGTGAGCAGTTCTTC. Combining the CDR3 with reference TRBV2 and TRBJ2-1 gives the whole variable domain EPEVTQTPSHQVTQMGQEVILRCVPISNHLYFYWYRQILGQKVEFLVSFYNNEISEKSEIFDDQFSVERPDGSNFTLKIRSTKLEDSAMYFCASRETLQGLGEQFFGPGTRLTVL.

This clone was detected once. V is TRBV7-9 and J is TRBJ1-4; no firm D call. The V gene's germline CDR1 is SEHNR and CDR2 FQNEAQ (reference sequence). The CDR3 loop spans 18 amino acids. Trimming removed 3 bases from V and 8 bases from J, with 25 bases in between. This CDR3 reads CASSLLFGVSPTREKLFF. The CDR3, as DNA: TGTGCCAGCAGCTTGCTTTTCGGGGTTTCCCCAACTAGGGAAAAACTGTTTTTT.

CDR3 region: CASRRGQELRSTIYF. CDR3 nucleotide sequence: TGTGCCAGTCGTAGAGGGCAGGAATTGAGAAGCACCATATATTTT. The J gene is TRBJ1-3, the V gene TRBV19; D gene ambiguous. The germline CDR1 and CDR2 sequences are LNHDA and SQIVND (reference sequence). There are 15 residues in the CDR3. V dropped 8 bases and J dropped 9 bases, with 23 bases sitting between them. Full variable domain (outside the CDR3, taken from reference TRBV19 and TRBJ1-3): DGGITQSPKYLFRKEGQNVTLSCEQNLNHDAMYWYRQDPGQGLRLIYYSQIVNDFQKGDIAEGYSVSREKKESFPLTVTSAQKNPTAFYLCASRRGQELRSTIYFGEGSWLTVV.

This chain uses TRBV7-2 with TRBJ1-5, with a possible D match to TRBD1 (6 bases). Per germline, CDR1 SGHTA and CDR2 FQGNSA. Trimming pared 4 bases from V and 5 bases from J, leaving 18 bases between. This CDR3 has 16 residues. The chain's CDR3 is CASSSRPQGSHQPQHF. The CDR3 DNA sequence: TGTGCCAGCAGCTCCCGACCTCAGGGGAGTCATCAGCCCCAGCATTTT.

This clone was observed a single time. The V and J genes are TRBV2 and TRBJ1-1, with 8 bases that match TRBD1. Trimming removed 3 bases from V and 3 bases from J; junction bases left unmatched: 9. The CDR3 contains 16 residues. Per the germline V gene, CDR1 is SNHLY and CDR2 is FYNNEI. CDR3 sequence reads: CASSDFSGGADTEAFF. CDR3 DNA: TGTGCCAGCAGTGATTTCTCAGGGGGCGCGGACACTGAAGCTTTCTTT.

The V call is TRBV5-1, the J call TRBJ1-5, with D unclear. CDR3 length equals 14 residues. The germline gives CDR1 SGHRS, CDR2 YFSETQ. V was trimmed by 0 bases and J by 0 bases, leaving 4 bases between them. This CDR3 reads CASSLGHSNQPQHF. In DNA form, the CDR3 reads TGCGCCAGCAGCTTGGGTCATAGCAATCAGCCCCAGCATTTT.

The chain has TRBV7-9 and TRBJ1-1, with unresolved D. Germline V gene data show CDR1 as SEHNR and CDR2 as FQNEAQ (reference sequence). With 5 bases removed from V and 4 bases from J, the gap between germline ends came to 17 bases. CDR3 length: 15 residues. The CDR3 DNA sequence: TGTGCCAGCAGCGGGGTTGAGGGTTCTATCACTGAAGCTTTCTTT. This sequence encodes CASSGVEGSITEAFF.

The rearrangement joins TRBV2 to TRBJ2-4, with D perhaps TRBD2 (5 bases). CDR1 is SNHLY and CDR2 is FYNNEI in the germline V gene. Trimming left V 5 bases short and J 0 bases short, with 11 bases between. CDR3 length equals 15 residues. The CDR3 DNA follows: TGTGCCAGCAGTACGGGGTTTCTAGCCAAAAACATTCAGTACTTC. Encoded protein: CASSTGFLAKNIQYF.

There are a few counts of this clone. The rearrangement uses TRBV2 and TRBJ2-5; no clear D. Germline loops: CDR1 SNHLY, CDR2 FYNNEI. The V gene lost 2 bases and the J gene lost 2 bases, with 9 bases spanning the gap. The CDR3 loop spans 14 amino acids. In nucleotides, the CDR3 is TGTGCCAGCAGTGAAATGGGCCAACAAGAGACCCAGTACTTC. Residues: CASSEMGQQETQYF.

The chain uses TRBV6-4 and TRBJ1-2; 9 bases agree with TRBD1. CDR1 and CDR2 from the germline V gene are MRHNA and SNTAGT. V lost 2 bases, J lost 7 bases, and 11 bases stayed unmatched. CDR3 length equals 16 residues. This CDR3 is CASSDRADRGLGGYTF. Here the CDR3 DNA reads TGTGCCAGCAGTGACCGAGCGGACAGGGGCCTCGGTGGCTACACCTTC.

The genes are TRBV6-4 and TRBJ1-3; no firm D call. CDR3 size: 15 residues. Germline V gene data show CDR1 as MRHNA and CDR2 as SNTAGT. The V gene lost 5 bases and the J gene lost 0 bases, with 11 bases spanning the gap. The CDR3: CASSSVRFSGNTIYF. The DNA for the CDR3 is TGTGCCAGCAGTTCCGTTCGGTTCTCTGGAAACACCATATATTTT.

V and J are TRBV4-1 and TRBJ1-2; 8 bases agree with TRBD1. Losses at the gene ends were 1 base for V and 8 bases for J; bases not matched to a gene: 9. Looked up from germline, CDR1 is MGHRA and CDR2 is YSYEKL. This CDR3 has 15 amino acids. The DNA for the CDR3 is TGCGCCAGCAGCCAAGTGGGGACAGGCTGGGAAGGCTACACCTTC. It yields the protein CASSQVGTGWEGYTF.

This clone was observed once. The rearrangement uses TRBV11-2 and TRBJ1-2; D is possibly TRBD1 (5 bases). CDR1 is SGHAT, CDR2 FQNNGV, per germline. The germline V and J ends were trimmed by 5 bases and 8 bases, with 15 bases remaining between them. The CDR3 loop spans 13 amino acids. CDR3 protein: CASSPEIGVGYTF. In DNA form, the CDR3 reads TGTGCCAGCAGCCCCGAAATAGGGGTAGGCTACACCTTC. The whole variable domain, filled in from reference TRBV11-2 and TRBJ1-2, reads EAGVAQSPRYKIIEKRQSVAFWCNPISGHATLYWYQQILGQGPKLLIQFQNNGVVDDSQLPKDRFSAERLKGVDSTLKIQPAKLEDSAVYLCASSPEIGVGYTFGSGTRLTVV.

The CDR3 nucleotides are TGTGCCAGCAGTTTACGTCGAGGGGGGGCGACGAACACCGGGGAGCTGTTTTTT. It codes for CASSLRRGGATNTGELFF. The genes are TRBV28 and TRBJ2-2; the D gene is possibly TRBD2 (7 bases). V was pared by 2 bases and J by 0 bases, with 16 bases between. The CDR3 has 18 amino acids. The germline V gene has CDR1 MDHEN and CDR2 SYDVKM. Based on the CDR3 plus reference TRBV28 and TRBJ2-2, the full variable domain is DVKVTQSSRYLVKRTGEKVFLECVQDMDHENMFWYRQDPGLGLRLIYFSYDVKMKEKGDIPEGYSVSREKKERFSLILESASTNQTSMYLCASSLRRGGATNTGELFFGEGSRLTVL.